This is a list of T cell receptor beta chains from one sample in a study of Ad26.COV2.S vaccination and SARS-CoV-2 variants. This table comes from immunoSEQ multiplex PCR, and its TCRdb copy is limited to in-frame clones, with some not included. The data contain 120,000 to 150,000 clones, just over 85% of them singletons. The sequencing here drew on peripheral blood, taken after recovery from COVID-19. The receptors come from a human donor who had recovered from COVID-19. Each CDR3 is given with its conserved first and last residue. The D gene is left open where the match is weak.

D gene	V gene	J gene	CDR3 protein	CDR3 DNA
NA	TRBV14	TRBJ2-1	CASSQGGRSEQFF	TGTGCCAGCAGCCAGGGGGGTCGGAGTGAGCAGTTCTTC
TRBD1	TRBV18	TRBJ2-3	CASSLTGIQATDTQYF	TGTGCCAGCTCACTGACAGGGATTCAGGCCACAGATACGCAGTATTTT
NA	TRBV7-2	TRBJ2-7	CASSPTPYYEQYF	TGTGCCAGCAGCCCGACACCATACTACGAGCAGTACTTC
NA	TRBV12-5	TRBJ2-6	CASGPGPNAGANVLTF	TGTGCTAGTGGTCCCGGACCGAACGCTGGGGCCAACGTCCTGACTTTC
TRBD1	TRBV11-2	TRBJ1-2	CASSFDRAPSYGYTF	TGTGCCAGCAGCTTTGACAGGGCCCCCAGTTATGGCTACACCTTC
NA	TRBV19	TRBJ1-6	CASSIGRGNSPLHF	TGTGCCAGTAGTATCGGACGGGGCAATTCACCCCTCCACTTT
NA	TRBV30	TRBJ1-6	CAWTARQSHSPLHF	TGTGCCTGGACAGCCCGACAGTCACATTCACCCCTCCACTTT
NA	TRBV19	TRBJ1-1	CASSIGGSRGGTEAFF	TGTGCCAGTAGTATCGGAGGGAGCAGGGGAGGCACTGAAGCTTTCTTT
NA	TRBV2	TRBJ2-7	CASSEAGYEQYF	TGTGCCAGCAGTGAAGCGGGGTACGAGCAGTACTTC
NA	TRBV4-3	TRBJ1-2	CASSQDKGNYGYTF	TGCGCCAGCAGCCAAGATAAAGGGAACTATGGCTACACCTTC
TRBD1	TRBV6-2/TRBV6-3	TRBJ1-6	CASSTGTDNSPLHF	TGTGCCAGCAGTACAGGGACAGACAATTCACCCCTCCACTTT
NA	TRBV5-1	TRBJ1-1	CASSWEGTEAFF	TGCGCCAGCAGCTGGGAGGGCACTGAAGCTTTCTTT
NA	TRBV30	TRBJ2-1	CAWSVRGPYNEQFF	TGTGCCTGGAGTGTTCGGGGGCCCTACAATGAGCAGTTCTTC
TRBD1	TRBV20-1	TRBJ1-6	CSASGQGSSYNSPLHF	TGCAGTGCTAGTGGACAGGGATCCTCCTATAATTCACCCCTCCACTTT